This T cell receptor (beta chain) was recorded in a study of blood T cell repertoires in COVID-19. Looking at the study overall: The analysed material was cDNA or gDNA that came from T cells, B-cell-depleted T cells, or PBMCs.

The CDR3 extends over 17 amino acids. Trimming cost V 5 bases and J 4 bases, with 20 bases left between them. CDR1 SGHTA and CDR2 FQGNSA come from the germline V gene. Repertoires were generated with immunoSEQ multiplex PCR, while TCRdb's copy carries only in-frame clones and drops some. The sample lists 200,000 to 250,000 clones; about four fifths were seen once. This TCR derives from a man between 25 and 39 years old who had recovered from COVID-19. The J gene is TRBJ2-2, the V gene TRBV7-2; D possibly corresponds to TRBD1 (5 bases). The sample was peripheral blood. The CDR3 sequence: CASSRRTRAATTGELFF. CDR3 in DNA: TGTGCCAGCAGCCGCCGGACAAGGGCGGCGACCACCGGGGAGCTGTTTTTT. Full variable domain (rest looked up from reference TRBV7-2 and TRBJ2-2): GAGVSQSPSNKVTEKGKDVELRCDPISGHTALYWYRQSLGQGLEFLIYFQGNSAPDKSGLPSDRFSAERTGGSVSTLTIQRTQQEDSAVYLCASSRRTRAATTGELFFGEGSRLTVL.